This T cell receptor (beta chain) was identified during a study of blood T cell repertoires in COVID-19. Study summary: COVID-19 samples collected from the United States, Italy and Spain covered acute and convalescent phases. PBMCs, B-cell-depleted T cells, or T cells were the source of the cDNA or gDNA that made up the material.

Authors' analysis steps: Nucleated cell number was recorded as an estimate derived from reference gene primer amplification. Profiling relied on immunoSEQ multiplex PCR, and the TCRdb table lists in-frame clones only, not all of them. The DNA gave D and trimming, while V, J and clone size come from that table. In the table there are roughly 220,000 clones, roughly 90% of which are singletons. Germline assignment: CDR1 LGHNA and CDR2 YNFKEQ. This CDR3 contains 15 residues. Trimming pared 4 bases from V and 5 bases from J, leaving 17 bases between. The chain joins TRBV4-2 to TRBJ2-5, with a weak D call TRBD2 (7 bases). Sequenced material: peripheral blood. This TCR derives from a man aged 25-45 years who had recovered from COVID-19. The DNA for the CDR3 is TGTGCCAGCAGCCCCGGGATCGGGGGGCGGGAGACCCAGTACTTC. It translates to CASSPGIGGRETQYF.